The 4 T cell receptor beta chains below come from one sample, sequenced in a study of T-cell memory formation after mild COVID-19. Using its own MiXCR run on the 5' RACE reads, TCRdb lists one record per CDR3 protein. The data contain about 410,000 distinct CDR3 sequences, 20% to 25% of them singletons. Sequenced input: PBMCs or a T cell subset sorted from them (not recorded which). The receptors originated from an adult woman who had mild COVID-19 (a few samples of this study predate the infection). Cell type and time point are not known.

This clonotype was detected a few times. The chain employs TRBV24-1 and TRBJ2-6; a possible D gene is TRBD2 (6 bases). The CDR3 sequence is 18 residues long. The V gene's germline CDR1 is KGHDR and CDR2 SFDVKD. The ends were cut back, 2 bases at V and 0 bases at J, with 13 bases in the middle. The CDR3 DNA reads TGTGCCACCAGTGATTCGGGAGACCTTCACTCTGGGGCCAACGTCCTGACTTTC. As protein: CATSDSGDLHSGANVLTF.

This chain joins TRBV16 and TRBJ1-4; D not resolved. Germline CDR1 is KGHSY and CDR2 is FQNENV. V was clipped by 0 bases and J by 7 bases, with 9 bases between them. There are 14 residues in the CDR3. The CDR3 region has the DNA TGTGCCAGCAGCCAATCGCGAAGTGTTGAAAAACTGTTTTTT. It specifies CASSQSRSVEKLFF.

This clonotype was counted between two and nine times. V is TRBV5-1 and J is TRBJ2-3; 8 bases fit TRBD2. The CDR3 covers 14 residues. The junction had 4 bases not matched to a gene; V was cut back by 4 bases and J by 3 bases. CDR1 is SGHRS and CDR2 is YFSETQ in the germline V gene. The CDR3 is CASSLPGGTDTQYF. The CDR3 DNA reads TGCGCCAGCAGCCTCCCGGGAGGGACAGATACGCAGTATTTT. Supplemented by reference TRBV5-1 and TRBJ2-3, the full variable domain reads KAGVTQTPRYLIKTRGQQVTLSCSPISGHRSVSWYQQTPGQGLQFLFEYFSETQRNKGNFPGRFSGRQFSNSRSEMNVSTLELGDSALYLCASSLPGGTDTQYFGPGTRLTVL.

The chain uses TRBV9 and TRBJ2-3, with 7 bases fitting TRBD1. Germline values: CDR1 SGDLS, CDR2 YYNGEE. V lost 3 bases and J lost 4; bases outside the gene matches: 11. The CDR3 has 16 residues. DNA for the CDR3: TGTGCCAGCAGCGATCTACTTACAGGGGTCGCAGATACGCAGTATTTT. This translates into CASSDLLTGVADTQYF.